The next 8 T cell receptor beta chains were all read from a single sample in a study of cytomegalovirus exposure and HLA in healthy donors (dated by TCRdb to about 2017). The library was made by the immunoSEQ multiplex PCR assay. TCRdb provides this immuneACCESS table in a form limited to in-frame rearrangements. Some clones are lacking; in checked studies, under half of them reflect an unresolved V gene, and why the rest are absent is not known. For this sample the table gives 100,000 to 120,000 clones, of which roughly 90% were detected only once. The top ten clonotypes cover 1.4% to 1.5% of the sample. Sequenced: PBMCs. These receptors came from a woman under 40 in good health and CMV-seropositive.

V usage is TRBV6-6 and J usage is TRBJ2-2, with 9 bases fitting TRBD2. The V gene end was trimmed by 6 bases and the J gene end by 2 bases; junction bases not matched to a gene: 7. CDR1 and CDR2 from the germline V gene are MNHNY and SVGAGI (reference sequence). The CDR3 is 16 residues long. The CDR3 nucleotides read TGTGCCAGCAGCGATCGACTAGCGGTAAACACCGGGGAGCTGTTTTTT. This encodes CASSDRLAVNTGELFF.

For the CDR3, the DNA is TGTGCCAGCAGTTGGCGGGGCAGGAACACTGAAGCTTTCTTT. Encoded protein: CASSWRGRNTEAFF. This chain links TRBV28 with TRBJ1-1, with D perhaps matching TRBD1 (5 bases). V was pared by 4 bases and J by 1 base, with 10 bases between. From germline, CDR1 is MDHEN and CDR2 SYDVKM. This CDR3 has 14 residues.

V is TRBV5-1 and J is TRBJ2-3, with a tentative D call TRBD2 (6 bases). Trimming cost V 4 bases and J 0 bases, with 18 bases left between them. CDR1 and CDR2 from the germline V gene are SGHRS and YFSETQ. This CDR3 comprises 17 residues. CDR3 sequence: CASSRRGIGESTDTQYF. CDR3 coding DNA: TGCGCCAGCAGCAGGAGGGGTATCGGGGAAAGCACAGATACGCAGTATTTT.

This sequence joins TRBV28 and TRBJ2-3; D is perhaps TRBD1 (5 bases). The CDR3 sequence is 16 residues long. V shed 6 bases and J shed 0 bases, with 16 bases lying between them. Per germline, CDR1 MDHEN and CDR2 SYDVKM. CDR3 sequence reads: CASSPLTAPSTDTQYF. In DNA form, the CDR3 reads TGTGCCAGCAGCCCCCTGACAGCGCCTAGCACAGATACGCAGTATTTT.

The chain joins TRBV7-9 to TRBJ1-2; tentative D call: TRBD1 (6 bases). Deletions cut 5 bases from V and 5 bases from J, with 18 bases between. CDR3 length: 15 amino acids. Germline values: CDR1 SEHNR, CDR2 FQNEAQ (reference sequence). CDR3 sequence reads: CASSKQDSHRYGYTF. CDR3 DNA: TGTGCCAGCAGCAAACAGGACAGCCATCGTTATGGCTACACCTTC.

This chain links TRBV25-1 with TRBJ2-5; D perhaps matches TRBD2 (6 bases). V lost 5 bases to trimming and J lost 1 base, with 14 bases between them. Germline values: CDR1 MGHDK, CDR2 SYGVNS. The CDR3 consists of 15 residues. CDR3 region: CASSHPGGIQETQYF. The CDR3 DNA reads TGTGCCAGCAGTCATCCCGGCGGGATCCAAGAGACCCAGTACTTC.

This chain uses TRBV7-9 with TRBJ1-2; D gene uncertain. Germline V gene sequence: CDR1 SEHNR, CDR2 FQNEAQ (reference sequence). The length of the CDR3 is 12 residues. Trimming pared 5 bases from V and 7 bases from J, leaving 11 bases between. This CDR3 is CASSLFLVGYTF. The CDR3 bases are TGTGCCAGCAGCCTCTTTTTAGTTGGCTACACCTTC.

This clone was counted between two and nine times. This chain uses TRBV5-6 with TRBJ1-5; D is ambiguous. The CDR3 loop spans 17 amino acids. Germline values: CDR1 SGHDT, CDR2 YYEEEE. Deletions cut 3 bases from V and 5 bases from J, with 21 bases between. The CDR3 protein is CASSSSSPRPEDQPQHF. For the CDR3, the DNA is TGTGCCAGCAGCTCCTCCAGCCCTCGCCCGGAGGATCAGCCCCAGCATTTT.